This T cell receptor beta chain was observed in a study of beta chain features in type 1 diabetes. This clone was recorded a few times. Its antigen is as yet unknown. General observations from the study: Among patients with Type 1 diabetes, TCRB CDR3s were moderately but significantly shorter in every one of the four CD4+ subsets.

Without exception, sorted populations had purity beyond 95%. CDR1 and CDR2 (germline): KGHSH, LQKENI. V shed 5 bases and J shed 2 bases, with 16 bases lying between them. The CDR3 is 16 amino acids. The entirety of the isolated RNA underwent reverse transcription, so expressed TCRB transcripts were sequenced. The protocol was immunoSEQ multiplex PCR, while the TCRdb copy is restricted to in-frame clones and leaves out a portion. The profile shows a few hundred thousand clones, over 11% of them singletons. The receptor comes from a man aged 30 to 45 with type 1 diabetes. The genes are TRBV18 and TRBJ1-5; D is unclear. Sequenced sample: naive CD4+ T cells from blood. The CDR3 nucleotides are TGTGCCAGCTCATCCTCCTTTGACTTTGGCAATCAGCCCCAGCATTTT. It specifies CASSSSFDFGNQPQHF.